Each of the 31 T cell receptor beta chains below was sequenced from the same sample in a study of T cell responses to AZD1222 COVID-19 vaccine. Repertoires were generated with immunoSEQ multiplex PCR, while TCRdb's copy carries only in-frame clones and drops some. The top ten hold roughly 1.5% of the sample, which has over 110,000 clones, around 87% seen once. The sequences come from peripheral blood, collected on day 0 of AZD1222 vaccination. The origin of the receptors is an adult in good health.

The chain recombines TRBV7-9 with TRBJ1-1; 8 bases map to TRBD1. This CDR3 comprises 16 residues. CDR1 and CDR2 from the germline V gene are SEHNR and FQNEAQ (reference sequence). V lost 5 bases, J lost 4 bases, and 12 bases stayed unmatched. The CDR3 loop is CASSVGAGGRSTEAFF. The CDR3 DNA is TGTGCCAGCAGCGTAGGGGCAGGGGGCCGTAGCACTGAAGCTTTCTTT.

The chain joins TRBV27 to TRBJ2-1; 7 positions agree with TRBD2. V shed 4 bases, J shed 8 bases, and the junction held 17 bases outside the gene matches. This CDR3 region has 17 residues. Germline V CDR1 and CDR2: MNHEY, SMNVEV (reference sequence). The CDR3: CASSSQGGSLAWDEQFF. The CDR3 DNA reads as TGTGCCAGCAGTTCCCAGGGCGGGAGTCTGGCATGGGATGAGCAGTTCTTC.

The rearrangement uses TRBV18 and TRBJ1-5; D ambiguous. Trimming removed 3 bases at V and 1 base at J, with 7 bases between. Germline CDR1 and CDR2: KGHSH and LQKENI. The CDR3 runs to 14 residues. CDR3 amino acids: CASSPDGSNQPQHF. CDR3 DNA: TGTGCCAGCTCACCCGACGGAAGCAATCAGCCCCAGCATTTT.

The chain has TRBV11-2 and TRBJ2-7, with 7 bases lining up with TRBD2. This CDR3 contains 14 residues. The germline CDR1 and CDR2 sequences are SGHAT and FQNNGV. Trimming at V came to 1 base and at J to 3 bases, leaving 3 bases not matched to a gene. CDR3 DNA sequence: TGTGCCAGCAGCTTAGCCCGGGAGGACTACGAGCAGTACTTC. Protein: CASSLAREDYEQYF.

The chain links TRBV24-1 to TRBJ1-3, with D uncertain. Germline CDR1 is KGHDR and CDR2 is SFDVKD. The V and J ends lost 3 bases and 1 base respectively, with 3 bases between them. The CDR3 has 13 residues. CDR3 sequence: CATSDKSGNTIYF. As DNA, the CDR3 is TGTGCCACCAGTGATAAATCTGGAAACACCATATATTTT.

J is TRBJ1-2 and V is TRBV11-1; 8 nucleotides match TRBD1. Germline V gives CDR1 SGHAT, CDR2 FQDESV (reference sequence). The junction had 8 bases not matched to a gene; V was cut back by 6 bases and J by 5 bases. CDR3 length: 14 amino acids. CDR3 sequence (DNA): TGTGCCAGCAGACCCTGGGACAGGCCGTATGGCTACACCTTC. Its protein is CASRPWDRPYGYTF.

This clone came up once. The chain recombines TRBV2 with TRBJ2-1; 9 bases match TRBD1. CDR3 length equals 14 residues. Losses at the gene ends were 6 bases for V and 12 bases for J; bases not matched to a gene: 12. CDR1 and CDR2 from the germline V gene are SNHLY and FYNNEI. For the CDR3, the DNA is TGTGCCAGCAGAGGACAGGGGAGCGGCCAGTCGCAGTTCTTC. It codes for CASRGQGSGQSQFF.

V is TRBV7-9 and J is TRBJ2-1; D may match TRBD1 or TRBD2 (7 bases each). The CDR3 consists of 15 residues. V was trimmed by 5 bases and J by 8 bases, leaving 19 bases between them. Per the germline V gene, CDR1 is SEHNR and CDR2 is FQNEAQ (reference sequence). The CDR3 sequence: CASSLRGEGRDEQFF. The CDR3 region has the DNA TGTGCCAGCAGCCTCAGGGGGGAGGGAAGGGATGAGCAGTTCTTC. Drawing the rest from reference TRBV7-9 and TRBJ2-1, the complete variable domain is DTGVSQNPRHKITKRGQNVTFRCDPISEHNRLYWYRQTLGQGPEFLTYFQNEAQLEKSRLLSDRFSAERPKGSFSTLEIQRTEQGDSAMYLCASSLRGEGRDEQFFGPGTRLTVL.

The chain uses TRBV18 and TRBJ1-1; TRBD1 is a possible D gene (5 bases). Trimming took off 0 bases at V and 11 bases at J, with 13 bases between the two ends. There are 13 residues in the CDR3. Germline V gives CDR1 KGHSH, CDR2 LQKENI. The CDR3 DNA follows: TGTGCCAGCTCACCACCGCAGGGAACAGAGGCTTTCTTT. This translates into CASSPPQGTEAFF.

This sequence joins TRBV4-1 and TRBJ2-2; 9 bases match TRBD2. The germline V gene encodes CDR1 MGHRA and CDR2 YSYEKL. This CDR3 comprises 13 residues. V was clipped by 5 bases and J by 8 bases; unmatched bases: 3. This CDR3 is CASSFGLAGELFF. CDR3 in DNA: TGCGCCAGCAGCTTCGGACTAGCGGGGGAGCTGTTTTTT.

V usage is TRBV2 and J usage is TRBJ1-5, with a weak D call TRBD1 (5 bases). Between the trimmed V and J ends, which lost 9 bases and 1 base, there was a span of 10 bases. This CDR3 is built from 13 residues. Germline-derived CDR1 and CDR2 are SNHLY and FYNNEI. CDR3 amino acids: CASTRDSNQPQHF. DNA for the CDR3: TGTGCCAGTACCCGGGACAGCAATCAGCCCCAGCATTTT.

The rearrangement uses TRBV6-5 and TRBJ1-1, with D unresolved. The V and J ends lost 6 bases and 7 bases respectively, with 12 bases between them. Germline V gene sequence: CDR1 MNHEY, CDR2 SVGAGI. This CDR3 has 12 amino acids. This CDR3 reads CASSLDRSEAFF. The DNA of the CDR3 is TGTGCCAGCAGCCTTGACCGGAGTGAAGCTTTCTTT.

The chain is built from TRBV25-1 and TRBJ2-5; no firm D call. Germline V gives CDR1 MGHDK, CDR2 SYGVNS. The CDR3 length is 11 residues. Trimming removed 6 bases from V and 7 bases from J, with 9 bases in between. The CDR3 DNA is TGTGCCAGCAGGACCGGGCGGACCCAGTACTTC. Translation gives CASRTGRTQYF.

The chain employs TRBV11-2 and TRBJ2-5; D is unclear. The CDR3 has 14 residues. Germline values: CDR1 SGHAT, CDR2 FQNNGV. V was cut by 3 bases and J by 4 bases, with 12 bases left in between. CDR3 nucleotides: TGTGCCAGCAGCTTTTTTGGGATGGGAGAGACCCAGTACTTC. Its translation: CASSFFGMGETQYF. Full variable domain (outside the CDR3, taken from reference TRBV11-2 and TRBJ2-5): EAGVAQSPRYKIIEKRQSVAFWCNPISGHATLYWYQQILGQGPKLLIQFQNNGVVDDSQLPKDRFSAERLKGVDSTLKIQPAKLEDSAVYLCASSFFGMGETQYFGPGTRLLVL.

This rearrangement joins TRBV12-1 to TRBJ2-5; the D call in the table, TRBD2, was not verified against the DNA. TRBV12-1 is a known pseudogene. There are 18 residues in the CDR3. CDR3 sequence reads: CASSFLLGLAGGRETQYF. As DNA, the CDR3 is TGTGCCAGCAGCTTTTTACTCGGACTAGCGGGAGGGCGGGAGACCCAGTACTTC.

This chain joins TRBV18 and TRBJ1-4, with D unresolved. In germline, CDR1 is KGHSH, CDR2 LQKENI. Trimming took off 6 bases at V and 8 bases at J, with 10 bases between the two ends. CDR3 length: 12 residues. CDR3 sequence: CASSRLGEKLFF. CDR3 sequence (DNA): TGTGCCAGCTCCCGGCTAGGGGAAAAACTGTTTTTT. Full variable domain (outside the CDR3, taken from reference TRBV18 and TRBJ1-4): NAGVMQNPRHLVRRRGQEARLRCSPMKGHSHVYWYRQLPEEGLKFMVYLQKENIIDESGMPKERFSAEFPKEGPSILRIQQVVRGDSAAYFCASSRLGEKLFFGSGTQLSVL.

This clone was observed a few times. The chain recombines TRBV2 with TRBJ1-6; 7 bases are a match to TRBD1. Germline V CDR1 and CDR2: SNHLY, FYNNEI. The CDR3 is made up of 13 amino acids. V dropped 10 bases and J dropped 10; count of bases not matched to a gene: 10. Written as DNA, the CDR3 is TGTGCCATCGCTGAGGGGGCCCAGTCACCCCTCCACTTT. Translation gives CAIAEGAQSPLHF.

CDR3 nucleotide sequence: TGTGCCAGTAGTATAGCTCTGGTCGCCGAGCAGTACTTC. Amino acid sequence: CASSIALVAEQYF. The gene calls are TRBV19 and TRBJ2-7; D is unclear. The CDR3 is 13 amino acids. CDR1 is LNHDA and CDR2 is SQIVND in the germline V gene (reference sequence). V dropped 1 base and J dropped 6 bases, with 10 bases sitting between them.

The chain couples TRBV19 to TRBJ2-7; either TRBD1 or TRBD2 may fit D (5 bases each). Between the trimmed V and J ends, which lost 5 bases and 1 base, there was a span of 9 bases. The CDR3 is made up of 13 amino acids. In germline, CDR1 is LNHDA, CDR2 SQIVND (reference sequence). The CDR3, as DNA: TGTGCCAGTAGTGTTGGGGGTTCCTACGAGCAGTACTTC. This gives the protein CASSVGGSYEQYF.

Regarding this clone: Different DNA sequences within this sample yield the same CDR3. The rearrangement uses TRBV12-3 or TRBV12-4 and TRBJ1-2, with a weak D call TRBD1 (5 bases). Trimming took off 3 bases at V and 2 bases at J, with 7 bases between the two ends. The CDR3 consists of 13 residues. The CDR3 DNA sequence: TGTGCCAGCAGTTTTGACAGCAACTATGGCTACACCTTC. It is translated as CASSFDSNYGYTF.

This clone was observed once. This chain links TRBV7-3 with TRBJ2-1; TRBD2 matches at 9 bases. The V and J ends lost 3 bases and 5 bases, in that order; junction bases with no gene match: 2. The CDR3 has 14 amino acids. In germline, CDR1 is SGHTA, CDR2 FQGTGA. Here the CDR3 reads CASSFGGRDNEQFF. In nucleotides, the CDR3 is TGTGCCAGCAGCTTCGGCGGGAGGGACAATGAGCAGTTCTTC.

V usage is TRBV10-1 and J usage is TRBJ2-5; D tentatively reads TRBD1 or TRBD2 (5 bases each). This CDR3 is built from 16 residues. The V and J ends lost 5 bases and 5 bases respectively, with 21 bases between them. Germline V gene lookup returns CDR1 WNHNN and CDR2 SYGVQD (reference sequence). The CDR3 region has the DNA TGCGCCAGCAGTTTGTCCGGGACCAGGGCTAAGGAGACCCAGTACTTC. It is translated as CASSLSGTRAKETQYF.

The J gene is TRBJ2-7, the V gene TRBV29-1; 7 bases match TRBD1. The length of the CDR3 is 14 residues. V dropped 2 bases and J dropped 0; count of bases not matched to a gene: 4. From germline, CDR1 is SQVTM and CDR2 ANQGSEA. The CDR3 reads CSVESQGSSYEQYF. In DNA, the CDR3 is TGCAGCGTTGAATCACAGGGGAGCTCCTACGAGCAGTACTTC.

The chain joins TRBV7-9 to TRBJ2-7; a weak D match, TRBD2 (5 bases). The CDR3 contains 14 residues. Trimming cost V 5 bases and J 6 bases, with 17 bases left between them. Germline V CDR1 and CDR2: SEHNR, FQNEAQ (reference sequence). This CDR3 is CASSGGKPHAEQYF. As DNA, the CDR3 is TGTGCCAGCAGCGGAGGAAAACCCCACGCCGAGCAGTACTTC.

With regard to this clone: This sample includes further DNA sequences coding for the same CDR3. V is TRBV3-1 (or the pseudogene TRBV3-2) and J is TRBJ1-1, with TRBD1 matching over 9 bases. Germline assignment: CDR1 LGHDT and CDR2 YNNKEL (reference sequence). The CDR3 is 14 residues long. The V gene end was trimmed by 3 bases and the J gene end by 3 bases; junction bases not matched to a gene: 2. DNA for the CDR3: TGTGCCAGCAGCCAGCGGACAGGGGACACTGAAGCTTTCTTT. Translation gives CASSQRTGDTEAFF.

Remarks on this clone: Other DNA sequences from this sample encode an identical CDR3 as well. The chain is built from TRBV12-3 or TRBV12-4 and TRBJ2-3, with D hard to call. V lost 6 bases, J lost 2 bases, and 9 bases lay in between. There are 13 residues in the CDR3. The CDR3 nucleotides are TGTGCCAGCAGCTTGTTACTCACAGATACGCAGTATTTT. This gives the protein CASSLLLTDTQYF.

The chain couples TRBV2 to TRBJ1-5; possibly TRBD1 for D (5 bases). CDR1 is SNHLY, CDR2 FYNNEI, per germline. The V end was cut by 4 bases, the J end by 7 bases, with 11 bases between. The CDR3 covers 13 residues. The CDR3 region is CASSVGGGQPQHF. DNA for the CDR3: TGTGCCAGCAGTGTGGGGGGTGGGCAGCCCCAGCATTTT.

The genes are TRBV18 and TRBJ2-3; D tentatively fits TRBD1 or TRBD2 (5 bases each). V lost 4 bases to trimming and J lost 4 bases, with 9 bases between them. Germline V gene lookup returns CDR1 KGHSH and CDR2 LQKENI. This CDR3 region has 13 residues. The CDR3 DNA is TGTGCCAGCTCACTGATGGGGGCAGATACGCAGTATTTT. It is translated as CASSLMGADTQYF.

This clone was detected only once. V is TRBV5-5 and J is TRBJ1-5; no firm D call. The CDR3 is 15 residues long. The germline V gene encodes CDR1 SGHKS and CDR2 YYEKEE (reference sequence). The V end lost 1 base, the J end lost 1 base, and 9 bases lay between the germline ends. CDR3 region: CASSLTPYSNQPQHF. Here the CDR3 DNA reads TGTGCCAGCAGCTTGACACCTTACAGCAATCAGCCCCAGCATTTT.

This clone was counted once. The chain combines TRBV7-9 with TRBJ2-7, with 11 bases lining up with TRBD1. V gave up 4 bases and J gave up 3 bases; unmatched junction bases: 5. The CDR3 extends over 15 amino acids. Germline loops: CDR1 SEHNR, CDR2 FQNEAQ (reference sequence). The CDR3 DNA is TGTGCCAGCAGCTCTACGGACAGGGGGCGCTACGAGCAGTACTTC. Translation gives CASSSTDRGRYEQYF.

The chain uses TRBV5-1 and TRBJ2-1, with TRBD2 matching 7 bases. The J segment lost 5 bases and the V segment lost 5 bases, leaving 10 bases of the junction unmatched. Germline assignment: CDR1 SGHRS and CDR2 YFSETQ. This CDR3 has 15 residues. CDR3: CASSRSGGRDNEQFF. The CDR3 DNA reads TGCGCCAGCAGTCGATCGGGGGGTCGGGACAATGAGCAGTTCTTC.